This T cell receptor beta chain appears in the sequencing data of a study of cytomegalovirus exposure and HLA in healthy donors. General observations from the study: Testing in vitro showed three CMV-associated chains specific for CMV antigens. 16,951 TCR beta sequences were associated with HLA alleles at 0.05 false discovery rate in a later analysis. Previous analysis showed most TCR beta V segments were productive about 87% or about 30% of the time.

This CDR3 is 13 amino acids long. Looked up from germline, CDR1 is MRHNA and CDR2 is SNTAGT. V lost 5 bases to trimming and J lost 4 bases, with 9 bases between them. On this clone itself: Its antigen is not identified.

13 Jbeta primers and 60 Vbeta primers were used for the PCR. The protocol was immunoSEQ multiplex PCR, while the TCRdb copy is restricted to in-frame clones and leaves out a portion. Of 150,000 to 200,000 clones in the sample, around 90% were seen once. The rearrangement joins TRBV6-4 to TRBJ1-5; possible D gene TRBD1, 6 bases. The TCR originated in a boy aged 2 to 10 in good health and CMV-seronegative. Sequencing was carried out using PBMCs. The CDR3 is CASSLTGNQPQHF. CDR3 nucleotides: TGTGCCAGCAGTTTAACAGGGAATCAGCCCCAGCATTTT.